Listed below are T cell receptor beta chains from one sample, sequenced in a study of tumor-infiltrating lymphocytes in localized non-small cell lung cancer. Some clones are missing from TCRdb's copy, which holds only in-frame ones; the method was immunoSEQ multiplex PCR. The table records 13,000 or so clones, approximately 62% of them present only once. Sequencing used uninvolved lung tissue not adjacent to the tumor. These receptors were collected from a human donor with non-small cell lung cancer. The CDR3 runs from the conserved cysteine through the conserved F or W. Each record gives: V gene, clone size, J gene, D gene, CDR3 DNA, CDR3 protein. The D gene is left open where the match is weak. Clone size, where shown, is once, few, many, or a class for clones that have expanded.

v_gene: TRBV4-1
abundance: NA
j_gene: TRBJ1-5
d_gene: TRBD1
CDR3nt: TGCGCCAGCAGCCGAGACACTGCCGGGACAGGGTTTCGCCAGCCCCAGCATTTT
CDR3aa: CASSRDTAGTGFRQPQHF

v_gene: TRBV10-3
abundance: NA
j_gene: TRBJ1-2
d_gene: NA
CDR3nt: TGTGCCATCAGTGAGTCCGGGACATTCAATGGCTACACCTTC
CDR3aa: CAISESGTFNGYTF

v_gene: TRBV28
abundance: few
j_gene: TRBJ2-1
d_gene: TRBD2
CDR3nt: TGTGCCAGCAGCACTCCCAGCGGGAGAGTGCATGAGCAGTTCTTC
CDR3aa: CASSTPSGRVHEQFF

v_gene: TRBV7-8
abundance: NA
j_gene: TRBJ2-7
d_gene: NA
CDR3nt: TGTGCCAGCAGCTCCCACCGGGACTCCTACGAGCAGTACTTC
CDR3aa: CASSSHRDSYEQYF

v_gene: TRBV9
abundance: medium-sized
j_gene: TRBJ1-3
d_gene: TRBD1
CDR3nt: TGTGCCAGCAGCCTAGGGACAGGTGGAAACACCATATATTTT
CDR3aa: CASSLGTGGNTIYF

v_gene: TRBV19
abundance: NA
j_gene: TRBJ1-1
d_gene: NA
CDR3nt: TGTGCCAGTAGTCCACTAGGAAACACTGAAGCTTTCTTT
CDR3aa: CASSPLGNTEAFF

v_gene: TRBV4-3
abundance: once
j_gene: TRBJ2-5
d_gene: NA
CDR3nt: TGCGCCAGCAGCCCCCGACCGTACCAAGAGACCCAGTACTTC
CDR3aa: CASSPRPYQETQYF

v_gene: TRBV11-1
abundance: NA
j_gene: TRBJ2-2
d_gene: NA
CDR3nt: TGTGCCAGCAGCTCAGGGTATACGGACACCGGGGAGCTGTTTTTT
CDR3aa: CASSSGYTDTGELFF

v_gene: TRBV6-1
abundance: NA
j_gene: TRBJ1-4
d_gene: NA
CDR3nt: TGTGCCAGCAGGACGTTCCGCCTGAATGAAAAACTGTTTTTT
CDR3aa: CASRTFRLNEKLFF

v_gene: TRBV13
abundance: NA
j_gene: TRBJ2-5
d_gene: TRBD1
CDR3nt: TGTGCCAGCAGCCCGACAGGGGTCGAGACCCAGTACTTC
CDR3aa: CASSPTGVETQYF

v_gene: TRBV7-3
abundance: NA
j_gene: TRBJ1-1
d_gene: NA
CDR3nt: TGTGCCAGCAGCTTACTACAGGACACTGAAGCTTTCTTT
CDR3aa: CASSLLQDTEAFF

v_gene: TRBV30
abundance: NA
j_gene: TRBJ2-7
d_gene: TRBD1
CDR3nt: TGTGCCTGGAGTGTAGACCAGGGGGCCTACGAGCAGTACTTC
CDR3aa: CAWSVDQGAYEQYF

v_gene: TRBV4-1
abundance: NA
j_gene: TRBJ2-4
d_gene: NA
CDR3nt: TGCGCCAGCACCACAGTGGGAGCCAAAAACATTCAGTACTTC
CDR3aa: CASTTVGAKNIQYF

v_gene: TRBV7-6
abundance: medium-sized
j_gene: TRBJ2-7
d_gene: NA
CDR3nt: TGTGCCAGCAGCCCGGGACCTAACTACGAGCAGTACTTC
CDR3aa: CASSPGPNYEQYF

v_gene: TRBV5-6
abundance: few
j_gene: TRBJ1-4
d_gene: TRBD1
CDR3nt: TGTGCCAGCAGTTCCAGGGGGCATCAACGAAAACTGTTTTTT
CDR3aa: CASSSRGHQRKLFF

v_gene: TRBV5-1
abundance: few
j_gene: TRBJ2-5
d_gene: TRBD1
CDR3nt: TGCGCCAGCAGCTCCTCACAGGGGGCAATCGAGACCCAGTACTTC
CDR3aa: CASSSSQGAIETQYF

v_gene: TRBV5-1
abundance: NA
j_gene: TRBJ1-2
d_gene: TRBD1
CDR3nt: TGCGCCAGCAGCAGGACAGGGATCGACTATGGCTACACCTTC
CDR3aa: CASSRTGIDYGYTF

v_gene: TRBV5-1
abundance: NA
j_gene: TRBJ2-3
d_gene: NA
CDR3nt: TGCGCCAGCAGCTTGGTAGTGGGATCAAGCACAGATACGCAGTATTTT
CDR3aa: CASSLVVGSSTDTQYF

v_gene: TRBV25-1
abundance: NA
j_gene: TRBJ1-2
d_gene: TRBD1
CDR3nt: TGTGCCAGCAGTGGGGACAGGGGGAACTATGGCTACACCTTC
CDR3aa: CASSGDRGNYGYTF

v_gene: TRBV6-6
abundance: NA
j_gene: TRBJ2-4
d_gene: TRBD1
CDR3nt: TGTGCCAGCAGCCCCGACAGGGCGAAAAACATTCAGTACTTC
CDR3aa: CASSPDRAKNIQYF